One TCR beta chain is described in this entry. The antigen remains unidentified. The sample is drawn from a study of T cell repertoires in cytomegalovirus infection. The overall study: Use of recently identified HLA-C-restricted and well-studied HLA-B-restricted CMV epitopes was part of the study. Public TCR beta signatures provided an indication of both CMV infection and a matching HLA type.

Study-level findings and limits: Predominance within the ex vivo response was attributable to HLA-C-restricted CMV-specific TCR beta clonotypes. Using cumulative public TCR beta family frequency, the authors identified those who carried CMV together with the relevant HLA.

TCRdb recomputed calls from the reads with MiXCR, one row per CDR3 protein. Among roughly 920,000 distinct CDR3 sequences, roughly 30% were seen once, and the ten largest hold over 12%. Germline V gene lookup returns CDR1 SGHAT and CDR2 FQNNGV. This CDR3 is 13 amino acids long. Trimming stripped 5 bases from V and 3 bases from J, with 11 bases between. The V call is TRBV11-2, the J call TRBJ2-7; D unclear. The source of this sequence is a human donor in good health (CMV status not recorded). Some clones in this sample may be carry-over from other donors' samples. The sequencing used cultured CD8+ T cells from PBMCs, collected from culture after CMV antigen stimulation. CDR3 bases: TGTGCCAGCAGCCTCGTCGGCCGCTACGAGCAGTACGTC. It is translated as CASSLVGRYEQYV.